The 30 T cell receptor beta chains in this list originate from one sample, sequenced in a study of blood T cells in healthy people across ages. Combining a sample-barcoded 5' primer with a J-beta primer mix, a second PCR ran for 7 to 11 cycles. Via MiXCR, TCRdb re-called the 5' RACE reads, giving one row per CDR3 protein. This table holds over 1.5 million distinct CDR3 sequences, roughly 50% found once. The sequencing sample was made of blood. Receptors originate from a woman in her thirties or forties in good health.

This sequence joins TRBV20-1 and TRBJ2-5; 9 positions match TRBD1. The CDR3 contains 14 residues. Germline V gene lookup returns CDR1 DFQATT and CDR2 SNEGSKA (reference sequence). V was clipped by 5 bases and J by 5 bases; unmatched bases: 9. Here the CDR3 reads CSAPYRGRKETQYF. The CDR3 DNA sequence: TGCAGTGCTCCCTACAGGGGGCGAAAGGAGACCCAGTACTTC.

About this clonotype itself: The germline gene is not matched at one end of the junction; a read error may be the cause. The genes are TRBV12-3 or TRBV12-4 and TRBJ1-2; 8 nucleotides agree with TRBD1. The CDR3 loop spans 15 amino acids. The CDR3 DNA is TGTGCCAACAGTCCTTCCGGGACAGGATACTATGGCTACACCTTC. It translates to CANSPSGTGYYGYTF.

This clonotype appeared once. CDR3 sequence: CATSDRRVTDTQYF. The CDR3 nucleotides are TGTGCCACCAGTGATCGCAGGGTCACAGATACGCAGTATTTT. The chain carries TRBV24-1 and TRBJ2-3; weak D call: TRBD1 (5 bases). There are 14 residues in the CDR3. V lost 3 bases, J lost 2 bases, and 8 bases lay in between. CDR1 and CDR2 from the germline V gene are KGHDR and SFDVKD.

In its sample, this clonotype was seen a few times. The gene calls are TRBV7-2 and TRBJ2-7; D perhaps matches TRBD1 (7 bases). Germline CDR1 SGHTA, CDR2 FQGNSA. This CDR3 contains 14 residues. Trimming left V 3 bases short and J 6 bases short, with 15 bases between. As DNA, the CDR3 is TGTGCCAGCAGCTTTCCTCAGGGGGGAGGCGAGCAGTACTTC. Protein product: CASSFPQGGGEQYF.

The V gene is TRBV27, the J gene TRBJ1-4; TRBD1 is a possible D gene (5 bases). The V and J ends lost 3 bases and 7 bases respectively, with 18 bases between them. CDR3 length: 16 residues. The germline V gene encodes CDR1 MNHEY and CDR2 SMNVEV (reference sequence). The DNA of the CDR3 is TGTGCCAGCAGTTTCGTGGGGGGAGGCTTTATTGAAAAACTGTTTTTT. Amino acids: CASSFVGGGFIEKLFF.

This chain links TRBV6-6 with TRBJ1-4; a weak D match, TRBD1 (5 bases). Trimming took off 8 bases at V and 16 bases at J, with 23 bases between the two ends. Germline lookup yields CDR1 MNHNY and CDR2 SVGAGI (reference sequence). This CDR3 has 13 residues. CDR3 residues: CASADWGEGMEFF. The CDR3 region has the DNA TGTGCCAGCGCCGATTGGGGGGAGGGGATGGAGTTTTTT.

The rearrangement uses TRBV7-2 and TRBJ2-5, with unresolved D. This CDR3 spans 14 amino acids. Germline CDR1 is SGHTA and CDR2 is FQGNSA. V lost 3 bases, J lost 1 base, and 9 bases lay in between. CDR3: CASSLSRVQETQYF. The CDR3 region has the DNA TGTGCCAGCAGCTTGTCAAGGGTCCAAGAGACCCAGTACTTC. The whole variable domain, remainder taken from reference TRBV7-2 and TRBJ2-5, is GAGVSQSPSNKVTEKGKDVELRCDPISGHTALYWYRQSLGQGLEFLIYFQGNSAPDKSGLPSDRFSAERTGGSVSTLTIQRTQQEDSAVYLCASSLSRVQETQYFGPGTRLLVL.

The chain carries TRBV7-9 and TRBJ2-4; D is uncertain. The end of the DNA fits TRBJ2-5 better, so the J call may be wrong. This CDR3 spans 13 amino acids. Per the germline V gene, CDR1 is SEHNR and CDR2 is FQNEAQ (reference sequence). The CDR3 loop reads CASNKASGKTQYF. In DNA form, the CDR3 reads TGTGCCAGCAACAAGGCCTCCGGCAAGACCCAGTACTTC.

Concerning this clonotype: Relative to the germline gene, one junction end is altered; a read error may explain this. The CDR3 nucleotides read TGTACCAGCAGCCCACACAAGGGCACCGGACAGCTCTATGGCTACACCTTC. Protein: CTSSPHKGTGQLYGYTF. V and J are TRBV27 and TRBJ1-2, with D perhaps TRBD1 (6 bases). The CDR3 covers 17 residues. CDR1 and CDR2 from the germline V gene are MNHEY and SMNVEV (reference sequence).

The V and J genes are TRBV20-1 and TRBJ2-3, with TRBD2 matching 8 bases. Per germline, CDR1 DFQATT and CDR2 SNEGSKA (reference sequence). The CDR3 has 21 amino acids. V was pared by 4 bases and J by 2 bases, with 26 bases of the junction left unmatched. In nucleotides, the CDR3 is TGCAGTGCTAACGGGCTAGCGGGTCCTCACGCACACAAACAGCCCACAGATACGCAGTATTTT. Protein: CSANGLAGPHAHKQPTDTQYF.

The CDR3 DNA reads TGTGCCACCAGGGCTGCAGGGGGCTCGACCCAGTACTTC. This codes for CATRAAGGSTQYF. This sequence joins TRBV24-1 and TRBJ2-7; TRBD1 agrees at 8 bases. The DNA end is a closer match to TRBJ2-5, so the J assignment may be wrong. CDR3 length equals 13 residues. Germline values: CDR1 KGHDR, CDR2 SFDVKD.

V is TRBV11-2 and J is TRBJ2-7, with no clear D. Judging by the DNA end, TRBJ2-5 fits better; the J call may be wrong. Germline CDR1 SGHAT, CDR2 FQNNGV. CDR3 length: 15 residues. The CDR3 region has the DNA TGTGCCAGCAGCCAGGAGAGCTCCTACCAAGAGACCCAGTACTTC. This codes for CASSQESSYQETQYF.

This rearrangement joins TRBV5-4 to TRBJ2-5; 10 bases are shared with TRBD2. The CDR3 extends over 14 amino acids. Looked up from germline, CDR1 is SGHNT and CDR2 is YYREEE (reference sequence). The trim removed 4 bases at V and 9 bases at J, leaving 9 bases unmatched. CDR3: CASSVSGGAASQYF. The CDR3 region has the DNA TGTGCCAGCAGCGTGAGCGGGGGGGCCGCGTCCCAGTACTTC.

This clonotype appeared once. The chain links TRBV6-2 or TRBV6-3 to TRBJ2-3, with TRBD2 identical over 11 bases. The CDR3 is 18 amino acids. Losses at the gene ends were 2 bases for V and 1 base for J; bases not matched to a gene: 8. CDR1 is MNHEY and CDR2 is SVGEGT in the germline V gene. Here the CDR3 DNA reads TGTGCCAGCAGTTACAGGGCGCTAGCGGGGGGTCGCACAGATACGCAGTATTTT. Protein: CASSYRALAGGRTDTQYF.

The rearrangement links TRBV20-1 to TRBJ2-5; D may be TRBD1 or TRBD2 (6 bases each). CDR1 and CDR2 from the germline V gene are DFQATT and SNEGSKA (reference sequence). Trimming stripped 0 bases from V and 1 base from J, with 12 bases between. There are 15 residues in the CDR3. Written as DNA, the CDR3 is TGCAGTGCTAGAGATCGGGGGACACCCCAAGAGACCCAGTACTTC. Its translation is CSARDRGTPQETQYF.

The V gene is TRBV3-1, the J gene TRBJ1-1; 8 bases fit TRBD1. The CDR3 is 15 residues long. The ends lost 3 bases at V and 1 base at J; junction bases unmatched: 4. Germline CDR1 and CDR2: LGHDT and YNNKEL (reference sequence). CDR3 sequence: CASSQNRGENTEAFF. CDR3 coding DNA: TGTGCCAGCAGCCAGAACAGGGGGGAGAACACTGAAGCTTTCTTT.

The CDR3 protein is CSARTLTGGSEKYF. DNA for the CDR3: TGCAGTGCTAGAACACTGACAGGGGGGTCAGAAAAGTACTTC. The chain uses TRBV20-1 and TRBJ2-4; 9 bases agree with TRBD1. The CDR3 covers 14 residues. The germline CDR1 and CDR2 sequences are DFQATT and SNEGSKA (reference sequence). V dropped 2 bases and J dropped 14; count of bases not matched to a gene: 13.

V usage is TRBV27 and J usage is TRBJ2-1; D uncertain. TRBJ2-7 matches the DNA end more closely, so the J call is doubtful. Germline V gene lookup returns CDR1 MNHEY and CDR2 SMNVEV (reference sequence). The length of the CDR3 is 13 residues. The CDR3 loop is CASSSLPGDEQYF. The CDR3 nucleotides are TGTGCCAGCAGCTCCCTTCCTGGTGACGAGCAGTACTTC.

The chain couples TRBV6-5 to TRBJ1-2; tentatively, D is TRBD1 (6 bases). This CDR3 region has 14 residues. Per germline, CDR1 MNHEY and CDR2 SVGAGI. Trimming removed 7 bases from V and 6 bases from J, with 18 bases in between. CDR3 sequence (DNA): TGTGCCAGCACTGGTGGAGGGGGTTATGATGGCTACACCTTC. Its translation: CASTGGGGYDGYTF.

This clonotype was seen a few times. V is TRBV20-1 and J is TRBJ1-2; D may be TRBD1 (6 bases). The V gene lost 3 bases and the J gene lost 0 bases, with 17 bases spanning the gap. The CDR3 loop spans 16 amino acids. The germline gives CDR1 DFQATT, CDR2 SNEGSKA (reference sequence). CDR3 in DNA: TGCAGTGCTAGTAGCCAGGGGAATCGAGCTAACTATGGCTACACCTTC. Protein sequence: CSASSQGNRANYGYTF.

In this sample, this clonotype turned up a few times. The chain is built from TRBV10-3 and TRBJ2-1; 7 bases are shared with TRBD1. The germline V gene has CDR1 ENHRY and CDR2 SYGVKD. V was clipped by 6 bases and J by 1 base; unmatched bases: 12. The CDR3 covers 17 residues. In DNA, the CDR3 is TGTGCCATCAGAAGTTTAGGGGGCAATTTGTCCTACAATGAGCAGTTCTTC. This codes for CAIRSLGGNLSYNEQFF.

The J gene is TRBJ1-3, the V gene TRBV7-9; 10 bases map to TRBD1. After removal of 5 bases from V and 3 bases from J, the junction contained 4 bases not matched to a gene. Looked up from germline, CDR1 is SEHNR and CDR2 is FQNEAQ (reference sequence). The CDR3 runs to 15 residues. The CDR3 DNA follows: TGTGCCAGCAGCAAAGGGACAGGGGTTGGAAACACCATATATTTT. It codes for CASSKGTGVGNTIYF.

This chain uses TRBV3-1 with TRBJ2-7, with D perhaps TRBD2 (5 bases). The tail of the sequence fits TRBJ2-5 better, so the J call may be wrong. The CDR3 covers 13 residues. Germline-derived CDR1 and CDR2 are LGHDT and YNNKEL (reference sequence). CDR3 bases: TGTGCCAGCAGCCAAGGACGGGGTCGGACCCAGTACTTC. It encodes CASSQGRGRTQYF.

The CDR3 nucleotides read TGTGCCAGCAGCTTAGTGTCGGGCAAGCAAGAGCAGTTCTTC. Protein: CASSLVSGKQEQFF. The chain carries TRBV7-2 and TRBJ2-1; unclear D gene. Germline V CDR1 and CDR2: SGHTA, FQGNSA. The V end lost 1 base, the J end lost 10 bases, and 14 bases lay between the germline ends. The CDR3 runs to 14 residues.

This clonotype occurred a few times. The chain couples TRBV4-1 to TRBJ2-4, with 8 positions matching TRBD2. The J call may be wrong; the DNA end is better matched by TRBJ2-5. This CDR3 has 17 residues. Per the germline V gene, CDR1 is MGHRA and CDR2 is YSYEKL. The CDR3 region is CASSQTLSGGKGETQYF. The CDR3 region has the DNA TGCGCCAGCAGCCAGACCTTAAGCGGGGGCAAGGGAGAGACCCAGTACTTC.

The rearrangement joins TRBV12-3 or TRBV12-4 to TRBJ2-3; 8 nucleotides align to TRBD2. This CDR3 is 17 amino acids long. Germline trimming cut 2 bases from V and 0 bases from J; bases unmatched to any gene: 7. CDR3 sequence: CASSLPLAGLSTDTQYF. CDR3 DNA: TGTGCCAGCAGTTTACCCTTAGCGGGGTTAAGCACAGATACGCAGTATTTT.

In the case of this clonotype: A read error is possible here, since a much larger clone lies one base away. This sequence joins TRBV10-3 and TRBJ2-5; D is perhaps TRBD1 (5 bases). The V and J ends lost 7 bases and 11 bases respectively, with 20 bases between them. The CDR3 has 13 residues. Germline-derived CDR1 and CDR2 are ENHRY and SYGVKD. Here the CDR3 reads CAINQGMDDEQYF. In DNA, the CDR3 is TGTGCCATCAATCAGGGTATGGACGATGAGCAGTACTTC.

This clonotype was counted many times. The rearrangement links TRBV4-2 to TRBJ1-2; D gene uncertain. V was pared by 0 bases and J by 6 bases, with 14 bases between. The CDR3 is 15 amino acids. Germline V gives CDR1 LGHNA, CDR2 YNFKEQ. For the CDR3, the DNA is TGTGCCAGCAGCCAAGATAGCCCCCTGGAGGATGGCTACACCTTC. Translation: CASSQDSPLEDGYTF.

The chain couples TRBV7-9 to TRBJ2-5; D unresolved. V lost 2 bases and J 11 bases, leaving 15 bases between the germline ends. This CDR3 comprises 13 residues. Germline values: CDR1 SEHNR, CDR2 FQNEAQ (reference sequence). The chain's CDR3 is CASSLLPGREQYF. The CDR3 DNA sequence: TGTGCCAGCAGCTTATTACCGGGTCGAGAGCAGTACTTC.

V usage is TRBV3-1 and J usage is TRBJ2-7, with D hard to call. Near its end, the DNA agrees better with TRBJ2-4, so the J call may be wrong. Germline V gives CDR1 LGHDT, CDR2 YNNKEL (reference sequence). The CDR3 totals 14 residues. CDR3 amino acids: CASSQAGFVGIQYF. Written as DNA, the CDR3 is TGTGCCAGCAGCCAGGCCGGGTTTGTCGGCATTCAGTACTTC.